This T cell receptor (beta chain) was recovered during a study of blood T cell repertoires in COVID-19. The repertoire was sequenced with immunoSEQ multiplex PCR; TCRdb's copy has only in-frame clones and lacks some. Of just over 650,000 clones detected, around 90% appear once; the ten largest clones hold under 0.3%. CDR3 length equals 15 residues. Germline lookup yields CDR1 SGHVS and CDR2 FQNEAQ. The junction had 3 bases not matched to a gene; V was cut back by 2 bases and J by 3 bases. This TCR came from a woman younger than 35 with acute or convalescent COVID-19. The sample consisted of peripheral blood. This sequence joins TRBV7-8 and TRBJ1-3, with 8 bases lining up with TRBD1. CDR3 loop: CASSLTQGVGNTIYF. In DNA, the CDR3 is TGTGCCAGCAGCTTAACACAGGGGGTTGGAAACACCATATATTTT.